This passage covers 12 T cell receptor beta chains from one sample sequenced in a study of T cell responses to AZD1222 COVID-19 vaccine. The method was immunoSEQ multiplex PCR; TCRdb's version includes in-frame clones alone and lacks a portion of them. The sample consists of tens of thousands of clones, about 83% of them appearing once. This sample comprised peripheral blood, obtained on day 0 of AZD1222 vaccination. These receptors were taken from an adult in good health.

Here the CDR3 reads CASGKAGVSYNEQFF. The CDR3 nucleotides read TGTGCCAGCGGCAAAGCGGGAGTATCCTACAATGAGCAGTTCTTC. The chain is built from TRBV19 and TRBJ2-1; TRBD2 matches at 8 bases. CDR1 and CDR2 (germline): LNHDA, SQIVND (reference sequence). The CDR3 consists of 15 residues. V shed 9 bases, J shed 1 base, and the junction held 8 bases outside the gene matches.

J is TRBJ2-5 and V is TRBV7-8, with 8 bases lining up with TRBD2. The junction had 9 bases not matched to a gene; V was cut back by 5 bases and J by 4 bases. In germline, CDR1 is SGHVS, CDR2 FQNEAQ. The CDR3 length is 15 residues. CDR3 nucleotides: TGTGCCAGCAGCACCCCCCCGGGGGGGACAGAGACCCAGTACTTC. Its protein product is CASSTPPGGTETQYF.

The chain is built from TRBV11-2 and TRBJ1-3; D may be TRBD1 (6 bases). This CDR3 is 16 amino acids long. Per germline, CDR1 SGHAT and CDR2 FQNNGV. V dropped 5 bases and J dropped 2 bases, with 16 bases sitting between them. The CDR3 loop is CASSRGGGVAGNTIYF. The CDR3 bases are TGTGCCAGCAGCAGAGGCGGGGGCGTCGCTGGAAACACCATATATTTT.

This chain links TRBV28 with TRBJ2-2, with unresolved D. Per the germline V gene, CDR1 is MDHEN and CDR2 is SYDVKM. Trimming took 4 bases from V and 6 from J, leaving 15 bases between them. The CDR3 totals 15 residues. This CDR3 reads CASSSLTYMAGELFF. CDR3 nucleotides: TGTGCCAGCAGTTCACTGACTTATATGGCCGGGGAGCTGTTTTTT.

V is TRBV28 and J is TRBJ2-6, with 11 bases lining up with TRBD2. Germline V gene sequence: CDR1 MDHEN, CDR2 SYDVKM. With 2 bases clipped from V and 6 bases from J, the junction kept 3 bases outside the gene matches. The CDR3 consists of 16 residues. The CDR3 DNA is TGTGCCAGCAGTTTAGAACTAGCGGGGGTGGCCAACGTCCTGACTTTC. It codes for CASSLELAGVANVLTF.

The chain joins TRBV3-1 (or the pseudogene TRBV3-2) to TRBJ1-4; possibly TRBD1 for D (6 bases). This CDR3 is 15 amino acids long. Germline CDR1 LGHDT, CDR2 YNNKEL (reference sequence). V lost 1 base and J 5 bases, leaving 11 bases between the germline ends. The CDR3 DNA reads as TGTGCCAGCAGCCAAGGGGGGGCAGGGAATGAAAAACTGTTTTTT. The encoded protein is CASSQGGAGNEKLFF.

This chain's CDR3 is CASSLAQGEAFF. The CDR3 coding sequence is TGTGCCAGCAGCCTAGCACAGGGTGAAGCTTTCTTT. V and J are TRBV6-2 or TRBV6-3 and TRBJ1-1, with a possible D match to TRBD1 (6 bases). Trimming took off 6 bases at V and 7 bases at J, with 12 bases between the two ends. This CDR3 contains 12 residues. Germline loops: CDR1 MNHEY, CDR2 SVGEGT.

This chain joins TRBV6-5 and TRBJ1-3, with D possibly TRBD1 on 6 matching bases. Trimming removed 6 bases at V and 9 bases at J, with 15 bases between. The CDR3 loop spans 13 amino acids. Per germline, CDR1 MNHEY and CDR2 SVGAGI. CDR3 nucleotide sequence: TGTGCCAGCAGACCTACCCAGGGGCGCACCATATATTTT. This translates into CASRPTQGRTIYF.

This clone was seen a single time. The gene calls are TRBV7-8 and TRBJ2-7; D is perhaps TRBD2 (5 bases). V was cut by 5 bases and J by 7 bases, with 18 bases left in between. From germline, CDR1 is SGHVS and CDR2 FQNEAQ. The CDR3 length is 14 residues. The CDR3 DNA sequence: TGTGCCAGCAGCCCAGAGGGTCTCCCGTGGGAGCAGTACGTC. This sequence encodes CASSPEGLPWEQYV.

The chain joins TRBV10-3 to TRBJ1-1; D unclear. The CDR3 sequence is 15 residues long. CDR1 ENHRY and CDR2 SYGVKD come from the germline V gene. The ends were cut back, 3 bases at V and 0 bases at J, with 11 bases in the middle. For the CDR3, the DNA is TGTGCCATCAGTGACTCCAAAACCATGAACACTGAAGCTTTCTTT. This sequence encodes CAISDSKTMNTEAFF.

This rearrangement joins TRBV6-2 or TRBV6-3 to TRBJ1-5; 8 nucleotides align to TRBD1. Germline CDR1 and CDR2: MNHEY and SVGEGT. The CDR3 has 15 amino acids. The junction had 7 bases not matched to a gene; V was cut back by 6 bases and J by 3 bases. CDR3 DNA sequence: TGTGCCAGCAGCGGTAAGGACAGGGCCAATCAGCCCCAGCATTTT. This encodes CASSGKDRANQPQHF.

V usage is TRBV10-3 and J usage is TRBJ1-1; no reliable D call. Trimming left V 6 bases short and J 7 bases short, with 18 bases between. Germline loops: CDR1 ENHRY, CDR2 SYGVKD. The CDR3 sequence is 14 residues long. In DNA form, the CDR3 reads TGTGCCATCAGATCCTCACATGGAGATTATGAAGCTTTCTTT. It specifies CAIRSSHGDYEAFF.